These T cell receptor beta chains were read from a single sample in a study of blood T cell repertoires in COVID-19. Repertoires were generated with immunoSEQ multiplex PCR, while TCRdb's copy carries only in-frame clones and drops some. Altogether 200,000 to 250,000 clones are present, around 90% being singletons, with the ten largest covering more than 1.4%. The sample was peripheral blood. Receptors originate from a man aged 18 to 30 with active or convalescent COVID-19. CDR3s include the opening cysteine and the closing phenylalanine or tryptophan. A D gene is named only where the DNA matches it firmly. Only part of the rows carry a size: once, few, many, or a class if the clone is expanded.

V gene	clone size	CDR3 length	D gene	J gene	CDR3 DNA	CDR3 protein
TRBV14	NA	17	NA	TRBJ2-3	TGTGCCAGCAGCCAAGACCCGTCGCAGGGCCACACAGATACGCAGTATTTT	CASSQDPSQGHTDTQYF
TRBV2	once	15	TRBD1	TRBJ1-5	TGTGCCAGCAGTGAATGGGGACAGAGGAATCAGCCCCAGCATTTT	CASSEWGQRNQPQHF
TRBV2	NA	14	NA	TRBJ1-1	TGTGCCAGCAGGGAGACAGCTACGGGCACTGAAGCTTTCTTT	CASRETATGTEAFF
TRBV10-1	NA	14	NA	TRBJ1-1	TGCGCCAGCAGTGAGTCGACGGGGAGCACTGAAGCTTTCTTT	CASSESTGSTEAFF
TRBV5-1	NA	15	TRBD1	TRBJ2-5	TGCGCCAGCAGCTTGGGGGACAGGGGACAAGAGACCCAGTACTTC	CASSLGDRGQETQYF
TRBV27	NA	14	NA	TRBJ2-3	TGTGCCAGCAGTTACAAACGCAAAACAGATACGCAGTATTTT	CASSYKRKTDTQYF
TRBV7-9	NA	18	TRBD2	TRBJ2-1	TGTGCCAGCAGCTTACCTGGACTAGCGGGAGGGGGCTACAATGAGCAGTTCTTC	CASSLPGLAGGGYNEQFF
TRBV28	NA	16	TRBD1	TRBJ1-1	TGTGCCAGCAGTTTTGACAGGGTATTGGTAAACACTGAAGCTTTCTTT	CASSFDRVLVNTEAFF
TRBV4-2	NA	16	TRBD1	TRBJ2-7	TGTGCCAGCAGCCAGATTACAGGGGGTCAGTCCTACGAGCAGTACTTC	CASSQITGGQSYEQYF
TRBV7-2	NA	14	NA	TRBJ2-5	TGTGCCAGCAGCCAGACTAGTATCCAAGAGACCCAGTACTTC	CASSQTSIQETQYF
TRBV11-2	NA	14	TRBD2	TRBJ2-1	TGTGCCAGCAGCTTGCGGGAGTGGGGCAATGAGCAGTTCTTC	CASSLREWGNEQFF